This record covers a single TCR beta chain. The PCR made use of 60 Vbeta and 13 Jbeta primers. Sequenced by immunoSEQ multiplex PCR; TCRdb stores in-frame clones only, minus some. The table lists roughly 140,000 clones, approximately 81% of them singletons. This record belongs to a study of cytomegalovirus exposure and HLA in healthy donors. From germline, CDR1 is SGHDT and CDR2 YYEEEE. The V and J ends lost 4 bases and 7 bases, in that order; junction bases with no gene match: 14. There are 16 residues in the CDR3. The TCR comes from a woman aged 18-30 years in good health and CMV-seronegative. The chain carries TRBV5-6 and TRBJ1-2, with 9 bases lining up with TRBD1. The sample consisted of PBMCs. CDR3 region: CASSHVPGQGSPGYTF. For the CDR3, the DNA is TGTGCCAGCAGCCATGTCCCGGGACAGGGTTCTCCTGGCTACACCTTC.